Following are 4 T cell receptor beta chains from one sample sequenced in a study of PD-L1 blockade in urothelial cancer. Time point: pretreatment peripheral blood. Sequencing was performed with immunoSEQ multiplex PCR; in TCRdb, only in-frame clones are kept and a portion is missing. The table has tens of thousands of clones, around four fifths seen once; the top ten hold nearly 15%. This sample comprised PBMCs, obtained around atezolizumab (anti-PD-L1) treatment. The receptor source for this set is a man older than 75 with urothelial cancer.

The chain joins TRBV11-3 to TRBJ2-2, with 9 bases matching TRBD2. The CDR3 length is 14 residues. V lost 9 bases to trimming and J lost 3 bases; unmatched junction nucleotides: 5. Germline V gives CDR1 SGHNT, CDR2 YENEEA. This CDR3 reads CASSGSGYTGELFF. The CDR3 DNA reads TGTGCCAGTAGCGGGAGTGGGTACACCGGGGAGCTGTTTTTT.

This chain uses TRBV30 with TRBJ2-7; TRBD1 agrees at 9 bases. The CDR3 loop spans 13 amino acids. With 4 bases clipped from V and 5 bases from J, the junction kept 6 bases outside the gene matches. CDR1 is GTSNPN, CDR2 SVGIG, per germline (reference sequence). The CDR3: CAWTGTGYHEQYF. The DNA of the CDR3 is TGTGCCTGGACCGGGACAGGGTATCACGAGCAGTACTTC.

The chain carries TRBV11-3 and TRBJ1-1; perhaps TRBD1 as D (5 bases). The CDR3 covers 14 residues. Germline V gene data show CDR1 as SGHNT and CDR2 as YENEEA. V lost 4 bases and J lost 6, with 15 bases in between. The CDR3 DNA reads as TGTGCCAGCAGCTCCGGGGGGGTTGCAGCTGAAGCTTTCTTT. Its protein product is CASSSGGVAAEAFF.

The chain couples TRBV5-1 to TRBJ2-1, with 9 bases lining up with TRBD2. V lost 0 bases and J lost 1; bases outside the gene matches: 5. CDR1 SGHRS and CDR2 YFSETQ come from the germline V gene. The CDR3 runs to 17 residues. The CDR3 region is CASSLGASGISYNEQFF. The CDR3 DNA reads TGCGCCAGCAGCTTGGGAGCTAGCGGGATTTCCTACAATGAGCAGTTCTTC.